Below are 12 T cell receptor beta chains sequenced from a single sample in a study of regulatory dendritic cells for organ transplantation. Using immunoSEQ multiplex PCR, the repertoire was profiled, and TCRdb retains in-frame clones only, with some absent. In the table there are thousands of clones, around 60% of which are singletons. The sequenced sample consisted of memory CD8+ T cells from blood. Subset here: CD45RO+ memory T cells. The receptors were gathered from a human donor in good health.

Only one count was recorded for this clone. The chain is built from TRBV13 and TRBJ2-5, with D tentatively TRBD2 (6 bases). Germline CDR1 is PRHDT and CDR2 is FYEKMQ (reference sequence). This CDR3 has 14 amino acids. V lost 5 bases and J 2 bases, leaving 12 bases between the germline ends. In DNA, the CDR3 is TGTGCCAGCAGCCGGCGTGGGGGGCAAGAGACCCAGTACTTC. It yields the protein CASSRRGGQETQYF.

On this clone: The same CDR3 arises from other DNA sequences in this sample as well. This chain joins TRBV4-2 and TRBJ2-3; possibly TRBD2 for D (5 bases). Per germline, CDR1 LGHNA and CDR2 YNFKEQ. The CDR3 has 15 amino acids. Trimming removed 0 bases at V and 3 bases at J, with 10 bases between. The CDR3 DNA reads TGTGCCAGCAGCCAAGATAACCGCGGGACAGATACGCAGTATTTT. Amino acids: CASSQDNRGTDTQYF.

This sequence joins TRBV7-2 and TRBJ2-7; D ambiguous. The CDR3 spans 14 residues. V was clipped by 6 bases and J by 1 base, with 13 bases between them. CDR1 SGHTA and CDR2 FQGNSA come from the germline V gene. The DNA for the CDR3 is TGTGCCAGCAGTCCCTCCGGGTATTCCTACGAGCAGTACTTC. Translation: CASSPSGYSYEQYF.

This rearrangement joins TRBV7-8 to TRBJ2-2; the D gene is possibly TRBD1 (5 bases). The CDR3 is made up of 15 amino acids. The germline gives CDR1 SGHVS, CDR2 FQNEAQ. V shed 5 bases and J shed 3 bases, with 13 bases lying between them. The DNA for the CDR3 is TGTGCCAGCAGCCCAGGGCCCAAGTACACCGGGGAGCTGTTTTTT. It yields the protein CASSPGPKYTGELFF. The full variable domain, in which reference TRBV7-8 and TRBJ2-2 provide the parts outside the CDR3, is GAGVSQSPRYKVAKRGQDVALRCDPISGHVSLFWYQQALGQGPEFLTYFQNEAQLDKSGLPSDRFFAERPEGSVSTLKIQRTQQEDSAVYLCASSPGPKYTGELFFGEGSRLTVL.

The rearrangement uses TRBV5-1 and TRBJ2-7, with D possibly matching TRBD2 (6 bases). CDR1 SGHRS and CDR2 YFSETQ come from the germline V gene. Trimming stripped 2 bases from V and 4 bases from J, with 16 bases between. The CDR3 contains 15 residues. CDR3 sequence (DNA): TGCGCCAGCAGCTTTTGGGAGGCAGGGAGTTACGAGCAGTACTTC. It is translated as CASSFWEAGSYEQYF.

The V and J genes are TRBV7-8 and TRBJ2-3; a weak D match, TRBD2 (5 bases). Per germline, CDR1 SGHVS and CDR2 FQNEAQ. This CDR3 spans 14 amino acids. Trimming cost V 5 bases and J 4 bases, with 13 bases left between them. In DNA, the CDR3 is TGTGCCAGCAGCACCCGGACGGGATCAGATACGCAGTATTTT. It encodes CASSTRTGSDTQYF.

CDR3 residues: CASSSGANTEAFF. In DNA, the CDR3 is TGTGCCAGCAGCTCAGGGGCGAACACTGAAGCTTTCTTT. This sequence joins TRBV5-8 and TRBJ1-1; TRBD1 might be the D (6 bases). The CDR3 runs to 13 residues. Trimming pared 3 bases from V and 1 base from J, leaving 7 bases between. CDR1 and CDR2 (germline): SGHTS, YDEGEE.

In its sample, this clone ranks as large. The CDR3 nucleotides are TGTGCCAGCAGCGTAGATGTAAACACTGAAGCTTTCTTT. This translates into CASSVDVNTEAFF. This rearrangement joins TRBV9 to TRBJ1-1; D call uncertain. V gave up 0 bases and J gave up 2 bases, with 5 bases separating them. The CDR3 loop spans 13 amino acids. Germline V CDR1 and CDR2: SGDLS, YYNGEE.

The genes are TRBV7-6 and TRBJ2-1; 7 bases map to TRBD2. The V gene end was trimmed by 5 bases and the J gene end by 0 bases; junction bases not matched to a gene: 10. This CDR3 comprises 17 residues. Per germline, CDR1 SGHVS and CDR2 FNYEAQ. In nucleotides, the CDR3 is TGTGCCAGCAGCAGCTTATTCGGGGGGAGCTCCTACAATGAGCAGTTCTTC. Translating it yields CASSSLFGGSSYNEQFF.

CDR3: CASSLSAGPSGELFF. In nucleotides, the CDR3 is TGTGCCAGCAGCTTATCGGCGGGGCCTAGCGGGGAGCTGTTTTTT. The chain couples TRBV11-2 to TRBJ2-2, with TRBD2 as a possible D gene (6 bases). Looked up from germline, CDR1 is SGHAT and CDR2 is FQNNGV. V lost 2 bases and J lost 7, with 14 bases in between. This CDR3 contains 15 residues.

The chain has TRBV7-9 and TRBJ1-2; a possible D gene is TRBD1 (5 bases). CDR1 SEHNR and CDR2 FQNEAQ come from the germline V gene (reference sequence). Trimming pared 0 bases from V and 0 bases from J, leaving 14 bases between. The CDR3 consists of 17 residues. The CDR3 region is CASSLAAVGLTNYGYTF. The CDR3 DNA sequence: TGTGCCAGCAGCTTAGCAGCGGTGGGACTCACTAACTATGGCTACACCTTC.

This sequence joins TRBV6-4 and TRBJ2-5, with a possible D match to TRBD2 (5 bases). The ends were cut back, 8 bases at V and 2 bases at J, with 12 bases in the middle. The CDR3 is 13 amino acids. CDR1 and CDR2 from the germline V gene are MRHNA and SNTAGT. The CDR3: CASLQRGQETQYF. For the CDR3, the DNA is TGTGCCAGCCTCCAGAGAGGGCAAGAGACCCAGTACTTC.